The entry below describes one TCR beta chain. Repertoires were generated with immunoSEQ multiplex PCR, while TCRdb's copy carries only in-frame clones and drops some. The sample lists under 250,000 clones; roughly 88% were seen once. The data derive from a study of blood T cell repertoires in COVID-19. Germline CDR1 is MDHEN and CDR2 is SYDVKM. V shed 3 bases and J shed 3 bases, with 14 bases lying between them. There are 16 residues in the CDR3. The rearrangement links TRBV28 to TRBJ1-4, with D perhaps TRBD1 (6 bases). The receptor comes from a woman aged 25 to 39 who had been exposed to COVID-19. Sequencing was carried out using PBMCs or T cells enriched from blood (not recorded which). The CDR3 DNA is TGTGCCAGCAGTTTTCCCCAGGGGTCCGCTAATGAAAAACTGTTTTTT. Protein: CASSFPQGSANEKLFF.